A single T cell receptor beta chain is shown here with its context. This entry comes from a study of control samples from healthy donors and cancer patients. Clones were read by immunoSEQ multiplex PCR, and TCRdb kept only the in-frame ones, dropping some. The table lists 150,000 to 200,000 clones, about 86% of them singletons, with 4.5% to 6% in the top ten. CDR1 and CDR2 (germline): SEHNR, FQNEAQ (reference sequence). The CDR3 is made up of 14 amino acids. Trimming pared 5 bases from V and 5 bases from J, leaving 14 bases between. V usage is TRBV7-9 and J usage is TRBJ2-3; D is unresolved. The sample comprised blood. This TCR derives from a woman aged 25 to 39 in good health. The CDR3 loop reads CASSPPPAQDTQYF. The CDR3 nucleotides are TGTGCCAGCAGCCCACCCCCGGCCCAAGATACGCAGTATTTT.